The source of this T cell receptor beta chain is a study of T cell responses to AZD1222 COVID-19 vaccine. Study-wide findings and caveats: Only a handful of AZD1222 recipients, about six in all, had baseline seropositivity.

With 5 bases removed from V and 3 bases from J, the gap between germline ends came to 14 bases. CDR3 size: 15 residues. Germline CDR1 MNHEY, CDR2 SMNVEV (reference sequence). As to this clone: The antigen is undetermined.

Some clones are missing from TCRdb's copy, which holds only in-frame ones; the method was immunoSEQ multiplex PCR. The sample contains 150,000 to 180,000 clones, roughly nine tenths of which appear only once. The chain links TRBV27 to TRBJ2-1; D is undetermined. The sample was peripheral blood, taken on day 0 of AZD1222 vaccination. The sequence was collected from an adult in good health. This CDR3 is CASSAGAQGYNEQFF. DNA of the CDR3: TGTGCCAGCAGTGCAGGAGCGCAAGGCTACAATGAGCAGTTCTTC.